This TCR beta chain appears in the sequencing data of a study of cytomegalovirus exposure and HLA in healthy donors. Across the whole study: Most genotyped donors, approximately 77% of about 400, had Caucasian-associated genetic ancestry.

This CDR3 has 13 residues. Germline V gene sequence: CDR1 MDHEN, CDR2 SYDVKM. Trimming took off 10 bases at V and 2 bases at J, with 14 bases between the two ends. As to this clone: Its antigen is as yet unknown.

The PCR contained 60 Vbeta and 13 Jbeta primers. Measured with immunoSEQ multiplex PCR; TCRdb has only the in-frame clones, and not every one. The table has 150,000 to 180,000 clones, 60% to 85% seen once. Study outcomes and limitations: Across donors, most TCRs were seen rarely, yet some public ones were widespread. In an earlier analysis, in 587 donors, most V segments appeared productive either ~87% or ~30% of the time. An Asian-associated ancestry cluster reportedly showed fewer N-insertions than the roughly 670-donor mean in a later analysis.

This TCR was recovered from a woman aged 40 to 50 in good health and CMV-seronegative. Sequencing was performed on PBMCs. J is TRBJ1-2 and V is TRBV28; no reliable D call. The CDR3 nucleotides are TGTGCCACCGTCCGGGGAGGGAACTATGGCTACACCTTC. Its protein product is CATVRGGNYGYTF.